The 21 T cell receptor beta chains reported below all come from one sample, sequenced in a study of CD4+ T cells in melanoma. TCRdb's copy holds only in-frame clones and misses some; the assay was immunoSEQ multiplex PCR. The repertoire consists of more than 20,000 clones, with about four fifths occurring once and the leading ten covering 3.6%. Sequencing was done on a sample of cells from a culture (not recorded whether cultured in vitro). Every receptor here comes from a human donor with melanoma.

The gene calls are TRBV7-9 and TRBJ2-6; no clear D. This CDR3 is 12 amino acids long. The V end was cut by 6 bases, the J end by 6 bases, with 6 bases between. In germline, CDR1 is SEHNR, CDR2 FQNEAQ (reference sequence). The CDR3 DNA is TGTGCCAGCAGTTCGATGGCCAACGTCCTGACTTTC. This sequence encodes CASSSMANVLTF.

The chain is built from TRBV9 and TRBJ2-1; D remains ambiguous. The CDR3 has 12 amino acids. Germline CDR1 SGDLS, CDR2 YYNGEE. Trimming removed 4 bases from V and 8 bases from J, with 10 bases in between. This CDR3 reads CASSLTVYEQFF. The CDR3 coding sequence is TGTGCCAGCAGCCTCACCGTCTATGAGCAGTTCTTC.

In this sample, this clone turned up a few times. This sequence joins TRBV29-1 and TRBJ1-1; D is unresolved. Germline V gives CDR1 SQVTM, CDR2 ANQGSEA. CDR3 length: 14 amino acids. Trimming stripped 4 bases from V and 0 bases from J, with 12 bases between. The CDR3 DNA is TGCAGCGTTGCGTATGGGTTCATGAACACTGAAGCTTTCTTT. Translating gives CSVAYGFMNTEAFF.

The V call is TRBV2, the J call TRBJ2-7, with 8 bases aligning to TRBD2. This CDR3 is built from 15 residues. CDR1 and CDR2 from the germline V gene are SNHLY and FYNNEI. V was clipped by 2 bases and J by 7 bases; unmatched bases: 10. This CDR3 is CASSEQAGASWEQYF. CDR3 DNA: TGTGCCAGCAGTGAACAAGCGGGGGCCTCCTGGGAGCAGTACTTC.

The chain has TRBV19 and TRBJ2-2; 7 positions agree with TRBD1. Germline loops: CDR1 LNHDA, CDR2 SQIVND (reference sequence). Trimming cost V 8 bases and J 6 bases; bases outside gene matches: 9. The CDR3 has 14 amino acids. CDR3 in amino acids: CASYTGVRPGELFF. The CDR3 DNA is TGTGCCAGTTATACAGGGGTCCGTCCCGGGGAGCTGTTTTTT.

CDR3 DNA sequence: TGCGCCAGCAGCTTGTGGGAGGGGGTGAATTCACCCCTCCACTTT. Its protein product is CASSLWEGVNSPLHF. The chain is built from TRBV5-1 and TRBJ1-6; weak D call: TRBD1 (6 bases). Trimming stripped 1 base from V and 7 bases from J, with 12 bases between. The CDR3 extends over 15 amino acids. Germline lookup yields CDR1 SGHRS and CDR2 YFSETQ.

By share, this clone ranks as medium-sized. Other DNA sequences of this sample code for an identical CDR3. This sequence joins TRBV5-8 and TRBJ1-2, with D possibly TRBD1 on 5 matching bases. Germline loops: CDR1 SGHTS, CDR2 YDEGEE. V lost 5 bases and J lost 3, with 14 bases in between. The CDR3 has 14 residues. The DNA of the CDR3 is TGTGCCAGCAGTTTGACCGGGACGGACTATGGCTACACCTTC. Protein sequence: CASSLTGTDYGYTF. The whole variable domain, filled in from reference TRBV5-8 and TRBJ1-2, reads EAGVTQSPTHLIKTRGQQATLRCSPISGHTSVYWYQQALGLGLQFLLWYDEGEERNRGNFPPRFSGRQFPNYSSELNVNALELEDSALYLCASSLTGTDYGYTFGSGTRLTVV.

This chain links TRBV2 with TRBJ2-1; tentatively, D is TRBD2 (6 bases). Germline V gene lookup returns CDR1 SNHLY and CDR2 FYNNEI. The V end lost 5 bases, the J end lost 1 base, and 12 bases lay between the germline ends. The CDR3 spans 15 residues. The CDR3 sequence: CASSLTGDSYNEQFF. The CDR3 coding sequence is TGTGCCAGCAGTTTAACGGGGGATTCCTACAATGAGCAGTTCTTC.

This clone was seen a single time. The J gene is TRBJ1-2, the V gene TRBV7-9; unclear D gene. Trimming shortened V by 3 bases and J by 3 bases, and 11 bases separated the two germline ends. This CDR3 has 14 amino acids. CDR1 and CDR2 from the germline V gene are SEHNR and FQNEAQ (reference sequence). The CDR3 spells CASSFARSDYGYTF. CDR3 nucleotide sequence: TGTGCCAGCAGCTTCGCCCGCTCTGACTATGGCTACACCTTC.

This clone was counted between two and nine times. This rearrangement joins TRBV9 to TRBJ1-1, with D maybe TRBD1 (6 bases). Germline loops: CDR1 SGDLS, CDR2 YYNGEE. The CDR3 extends over 15 amino acids. V was trimmed by 4 bases and J by 0 bases, leaving 13 bases between them. CDR3 DNA: TGTGCCAGCAGCAAGGACAGTTGGATGAACACTGAAGCTTTCTTT. Its protein is CASSKDSWMNTEAFF.

V usage is TRBV5-1 and J usage is TRBJ2-3; weak D call: TRBD1 (6 bases). The V end lost 4 bases, the J end lost 2 bases, and 11 bases lay between the germline ends. CDR1 and CDR2 from the germline V gene are SGHRS and YFSETQ. The CDR3 has 14 residues. This chain's CDR3 is CASSNGQTTDTQYF. The CDR3 region has the DNA TGCGCCAGCAGCAATGGACAGACCACAGATACGCAGTATTTT.

The chain uses TRBV15 and TRBJ2-1; 11 bases match TRBD2. J lost 6 bases, V lost 3 bases, and 13 bases had no gene match. This CDR3 comprises 18 residues. The germline V gene encodes CDR1 LNHNV and CDR2 YYDKDF (reference sequence). For the CDR3, the DNA is TGTGCCACCAGCAGGGAAATAGCGGGGGGGCCGTCTGGCAATGAGCAGTTCTTC. Protein: CATSREIAGGPSGNEQFF.

This chain connects TRBV7-9 to TRBJ1-4, with D uncertain. CDR1 and CDR2 (germline): SEHNR, FQNEAQ (reference sequence). Trimming left V 2 bases short and J 0 bases short, with 10 bases between. The CDR3 spans 16 residues. CDR3 region: CASSLISRATNEKLFF. The CDR3 nucleotides read TGTGCCAGCAGCTTAATAAGCAGAGCAACTAATGAAAAACTGTTTTTT.

CDR3 residues: CASSLERAFYGYTF. The CDR3 DNA reads as TGTGCCAGCAGCTTAGAGCGGGCATTCTATGGCTACACCTTC. The chain links TRBV7-8 to TRBJ1-2; no clear D gene. Between the trimmed V and J ends, which lost 1 base and 4 bases, there was a span of 10 bases. Germline loops: CDR1 SGHVS, CDR2 FQNEAQ. The CDR3 runs 14 residues.

The V call is TRBV4-1, the J call TRBJ2-4; D is possibly TRBD1 (5 bases). Germline V gene sequence: CDR1 MGHRA, CDR2 YSYEKL. V lost 0 bases and J lost 3, with 18 bases in between. The CDR3 is 18 amino acids. DNA of the CDR3: TGCGCCAGCAGCCAAGAAAGATCCGCCAGGGTGTACAAAAACATTCAGTACTTC. Protein product: CASSQERSARVYKNIQYF.

V gene TRBV6-6 combines with J gene TRBJ1-1, with TRBD1 as a possible D gene (5 bases). Trimming shortened V by 6 bases and J by 4 bases, and 12 bases separated the two germline ends. Germline V gives CDR1 MNHNY, CDR2 SVGAGI (reference sequence). The CDR3 has 13 residues. CDR3 bases: TGTGCCAGCAGCATAAGGGGAAGCACTGAAGCTTTCTTT. Amino acids: CASSIRGSTEAFF.

A few counts support this clone. The chain couples TRBV15 to TRBJ1-2, with D perhaps TRBD1 (5 bases). Germline CDR1 LNHNV, CDR2 YYDKDF (reference sequence). The CDR3 has 14 residues. V gave up 0 bases and J gave up 5 bases, with 10 bases separating them. DNA for the CDR3: TGTGCCACCAGCAGAGAAACAGGATCGTATGGCTACACCTTC. This gives the protein CATSRETGSYGYTF.

The chain combines TRBV6-1 with TRBJ1-2; possibly TRBD1 for D (6 bases). Deletions cut 6 bases from V and 3 bases from J, with 11 bases between. The CDR3 is made up of 13 amino acids. Germline CDR1 and CDR2: MNHNS and SASEGT. The CDR3 here is CASSRGGDYGYTF. The CDR3 nucleotides read TGTGCCAGCAGCAGGGGTGGGGACTATGGCTACACCTTC.

This chain connects TRBV30 to TRBJ1-1; D remains unclear. V was pared by 4 bases and J by 7 bases, with 10 bases between. Germline V gene data show CDR1 as GTSNPN and CDR2 as SVGIG (reference sequence). The CDR3 has 11 amino acids. CDR3 loop: CAWTETVEAFF. In DNA form, the CDR3 reads TGTGCCTGGACCGAGACGGTTGAAGCTTTCTTT. The full variable domain, rest sourced from reference TRBV30 and TRBJ1-1, is SQTIHQWPATLVQPVGSPLSLECTVEGTSNPNLYWYRQAAGRGLQLLFYSVGIGQISSEVPQNLSASRPQDRQFILSSKKLLLSDSGFYLCAWTETVEAFFGQGTRLTVV.

The rearrangement uses TRBV5-5 and TRBJ2-5; 10 bases line up with TRBD2. Trimming removed 4 bases from V and 1 base from J; junction bases left unmatched: 7. This CDR3 has 16 residues. Germline CDR1 SGHKS, CDR2 YYEKEE (reference sequence). The DNA for the CDR3 is TGTGCCAGCAGCCAGGCTAGCGGGGGACCCCAAGAGACCCAGTACTTC. It codes for CASSQASGGPQETQYF.

The genes are TRBV19 and TRBJ1-6; D ambiguous. Trimming removed 1 base from V and 6 bases from J, with 13 bases in between. This CDR3 is built from 16 residues. The germline CDR1 and CDR2 sequences are LNHDA and SQIVND (reference sequence). CDR3: CASSIGPNPVNSPLHF. DNA of the CDR3: TGTGCCAGTAGTATAGGACCTAATCCCGTTAATTCACCCCTCCACTTT.